This T cell receptor (beta chain) was observed in a study of blood T cell repertoires in COVID-19. As for the study in general: Samples came from the United States, Italy and Spain, spanning acute and convalescent COVID-19. Sample material is recorded as cDNA or gDNA derived from T cells, B-cell-depleted T cells, or PBMCs.

Germline CDR1 is SNHLY and CDR2 is FYNNEI. V dropped 0 bases and J dropped 6 bases, with 9 bases sitting between them. This CDR3 has 15 amino acids. Original analysis: Estimates of nucleated cell counts were drawn from the amplification of reference gene primers. Clones were sequenced by immunoSEQ multiplex PCR, and TCRdb holds only the in-frame ones, with some missing. V, J and clone size are those of that table, while D and trimming were read from the DNA. The data hold fewer than 80,000 clones, with 86% observed a single time. The receptor was isolated from a man aged 30-40 years with acute or convalescent COVID-19. The sequenced material came from peripheral blood. This rearrangement joins TRBV2 to TRBJ1-6, with unresolved D. The CDR3 coding sequence is TGTGCCAGCAGTGAAGCGTCGAACTCTAATTCACCCCTCCACTTT. This gives the protein CASSEASNSNSPLHF.